The clone carrying this TCR beta chain showed up just a few times. Germline V gene data show CDR1 as LNHDA and CDR2 as SQIVND (reference sequence). V was pared by 3 bases and J by 7 bases, with 18 bases between. The CDR3 has 15 amino acids. The data were taken from a study of blood T cell repertoires in COVID-19. Study overall: Spain, Italy and the United States supplied samples that represented acute and convalescent COVID-19. In each case, the material was cDNA or gDNA derived from T cells, B-cell-depleted T cells, or PBMCs.

Per the original methods: Amplification of reference gene primers was used by the study to estimate nucleated cell counts. Only in-frame clones appear in the TCRdb table, and some are missing; sequencing was by immunoSEQ multiplex PCR. The DNA gave D and trimming, while V, J and clone size come from that table. Altogether 90,000 or so clones are present, about two thirds being singletons, with the ten largest covering about an eighth. Material for sequencing was peripheral blood. This receptor was taken from a woman aged 80 or over with acute or convalescent COVID-19. J is TRBJ1-2 and V is TRBV19; D is possibly TRBD1 (6 bases). CDR3 region: CASSISRGITIGYTF. CDR3 nucleotides: TGTGCCAGTAGTATTTCCAGGGGAATAACTATTGGCTACACCTTC.